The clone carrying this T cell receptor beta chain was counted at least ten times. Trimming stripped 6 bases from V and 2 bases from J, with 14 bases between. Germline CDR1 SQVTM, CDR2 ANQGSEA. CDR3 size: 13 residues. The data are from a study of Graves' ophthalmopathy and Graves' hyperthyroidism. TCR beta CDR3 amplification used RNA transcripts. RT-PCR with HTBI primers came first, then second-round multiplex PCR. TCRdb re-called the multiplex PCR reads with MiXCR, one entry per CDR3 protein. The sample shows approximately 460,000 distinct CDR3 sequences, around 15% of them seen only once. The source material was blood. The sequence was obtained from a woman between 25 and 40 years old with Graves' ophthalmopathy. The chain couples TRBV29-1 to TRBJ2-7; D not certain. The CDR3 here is CSVRSPRAYEQYF. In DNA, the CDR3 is TGCAGCGTGCGGAGTCCTAGGGCCTACGAGCAGTACTTC.